The clone carrying this T cell receptor beta chain occurred many times. No antigen is known for it. For Graves' hyperthyroidism to be stable, ophthalmopathy could not progress within 18 months. The data originate from a study of T cells in Graves' hyperthyroidism and ophthalmopathy. Study findings and constraints: Among clonotypes expanded in thyroid above 0.001, most were also found in blood.

Researchers amplified the TCR beta CDR3 regions from RNA transcripts. A set of HTBI primers served as the primers for a first-round RT-PCR of the TCR CDR3. Using its own MiXCR run on the multiplex PCR reads, TCRdb lists one record per CDR3 protein. The sample includes 350,000 to 400,000 distinct CDR3 sequences, 11% to 15% seen only once; the top ten take approximately 11%. Germline V gene sequence: CDR1 SGHAT, CDR2 FQDESV (reference sequence). The CDR3 contains 13 residues. The V end was cut by 3 bases, the J end by 5 bases, with 10 bases between. The V gene is TRBV11-1, the J gene TRBJ2-5; D gene ambiguous. The TCR comes from an older woman with Graves' hyperthyroidism. The sample was blood. CDR3 sequence (DNA): TGTGCCAGCAGCTTTTCCGGTTGGGAGACCCAGTACTTC. Encoded protein: CASSFSGWETQYF.